This TCR beta chain comes out of a study of shared clonotypes between healthy human individuals. Study-wide points: For sorted subsets, rarefaction showed incomplete sequencing despite large depth. The generation probabilities recorded for non-shared clonotypes fell below those of clonotypes shared by all four donors.

The germline V gene encodes CDR1 SGHRS and CDR2 YFSETQ. The CDR3 loop spans 15 amino acids. The V and J ends lost 0 bases and 7 bases respectively, with 17 bases between them. DNA at 200 ng, 25,000 to 35,000 T cell genomes, went into sorted-subset replicate PCRs. Here immunoSEQ multiplex PCR was the method, and the copy in TCRdb shows in-frame clones only, minus some. The sample consists of about 2,200,000 clones, about 92% of them appearing once. Terminally differentiated effector memory CD45RA+ cells were left out of the naive CD8 fraction, which was CD45RO-negative and positively selected for CCR7. All the donors were Caucasian adults who lived in Nashville, Tennessee. Comment on this clone: Its antigen is unidentified.

This chain links TRBV5-1 with TRBJ2-7; a weak D match, TRBD2 (6 bases). This sequence originates from a young man in good health. Some clones in this sample may be carry-over from other donors' samples. Sequencing was performed on naive CD8+ T cells from PBMCs. The CDR3 bases are TGCGCCAGCAGCTTGGCCTCCGGGAGCACCAGGGAGCAGTACTTC. It yields the protein CASSLASGSTREQYF.